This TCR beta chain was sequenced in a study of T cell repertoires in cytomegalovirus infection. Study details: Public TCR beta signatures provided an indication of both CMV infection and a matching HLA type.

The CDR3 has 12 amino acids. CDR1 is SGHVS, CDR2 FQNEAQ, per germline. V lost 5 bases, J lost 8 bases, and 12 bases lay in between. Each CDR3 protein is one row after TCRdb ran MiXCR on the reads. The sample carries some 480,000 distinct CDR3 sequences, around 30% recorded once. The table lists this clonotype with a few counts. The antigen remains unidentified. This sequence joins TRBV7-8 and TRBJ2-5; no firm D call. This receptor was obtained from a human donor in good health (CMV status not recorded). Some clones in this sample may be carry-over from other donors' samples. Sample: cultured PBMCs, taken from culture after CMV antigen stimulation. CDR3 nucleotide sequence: TGTGCCAGCAGCCAAAGGAGTGAAACCCAGTACTTC. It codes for CASSQRSETQYF.